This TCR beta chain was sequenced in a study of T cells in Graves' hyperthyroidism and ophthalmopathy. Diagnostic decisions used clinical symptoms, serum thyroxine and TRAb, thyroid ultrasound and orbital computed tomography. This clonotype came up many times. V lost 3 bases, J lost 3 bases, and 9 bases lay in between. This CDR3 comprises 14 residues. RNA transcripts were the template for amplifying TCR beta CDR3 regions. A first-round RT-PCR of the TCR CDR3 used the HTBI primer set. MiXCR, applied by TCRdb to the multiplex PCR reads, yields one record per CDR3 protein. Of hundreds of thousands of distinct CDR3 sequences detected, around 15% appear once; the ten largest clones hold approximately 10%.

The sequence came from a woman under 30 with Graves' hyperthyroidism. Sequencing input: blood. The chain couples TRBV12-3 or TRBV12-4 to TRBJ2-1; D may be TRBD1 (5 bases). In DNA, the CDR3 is TGTGCCAGCAGTTTTGGGCAGGGCTACAATGAGCAGTTCTTC. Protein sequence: CASSFGQGYNEQFF.